Listed here are 9 T cell receptor beta chains from one sample, sequenced in a study of T cells in Graves' hyperthyroidism and ophthalmopathy. Amplified TCR beta CDR3 regions derived from RNA transcripts. TCR CDR3 regions were first amplified by RT-PCR with HTBI primers. TCRdb processed the multiplex PCR reads anew with MiXCR; each CDR3 protein has one entry. The sample includes around 490,000 distinct CDR3 sequences, roughly 21% of them seen just once. The sequencing sample was made of blood. The origin of the receptors is a man aged 40-49 years with Graves' ophthalmopathy.

This clonotype was seen at least ten times. The CDR3 loop reads CASSYSMGTVNYEQYF. The CDR3 coding sequence is TGTGCCAGCAGTTACTCGATGGGGACAGTTAACTACGAGCAGTACTTC. The V call is TRBV6-2 or TRBV6-3, the J call TRBJ2-7, with 7 positions matching TRBD1. This CDR3 is 16 amino acids long. Germline V CDR1 and CDR2: MNHEY, SVGEGT. The J segment lost 3 bases and the V segment lost 0 bases, leaving 8 bases of the junction unmatched.

The chain's CDR3 is CASSPRTSGIRHNEQFF. The CDR3 DNA sequence: TGTGCCAGCAGTCCCAGGACTAGCGGGATCCGACACAATGAGCAGTTCTTC. The chain is built from TRBV27 and TRBJ2-1, with 12 bases aligning to TRBD2. The junction had 10 bases not matched to a gene; V was cut back by 5 bases and J by 5 bases. The CDR3 totals 17 residues. Germline CDR1 MNHEY, CDR2 SMNVEV (reference sequence).

This clonotype was seen only a few times. Because it lacks the conserved phenylalanine or tryptophan at the end, this CDR3 is likely a read error. The rearrangement uses TRBV28 and TRBJ1-2; TRBD1 aligns across 7 bases. The trim removed 7 bases at V and 5 bases at J, leaving 10 bases unmatched. The germline CDR1 and CDR2 sequences are MDHEN and SYDVKM. The CDR3 is 14 residues long. For the CDR3, the DNA is TGTGCCAGCAACCCGAGGGGGCGAGGTTATGGCTACACCCTC. Residues: CASNPRGRGYGYTL.

The rearrangement links TRBV7-9 to TRBJ2-1, with 7 nucleotides matching TRBD1. CDR3 length: 14 amino acids. V gave up 8 bases and J gave up 4 bases; unmatched junction bases: 8. Per the germline V gene, CDR1 is SEHNR and CDR2 is FQNEAQ (reference sequence). The CDR3 loop is CASSTGPSYNEQFF. The CDR3 region has the DNA TGTGCCAGCTCGACAGGGCCCTCGTACAATGAGCAGTTCTTC.

The chain is built from TRBV9 and TRBJ1-2; possible D gene TRBD1, 5 bases. Trimming removed 3 bases at V and 7 bases at J, with 10 bases between. This CDR3 region has 12 residues. Germline assignment: CDR1 SGDLS and CDR2 YYNGEE. CDR3 nucleotides: TGTGCCAGCAGCGCAGGTAGGGGTGGCTACACCTTC. It specifies CASSAGRGGYTF. Full variable domain (rest looked up from reference TRBV9 and TRBJ1-2): DSGVTQTPKHLITATGQRVTLRCSPRSGDLSVYWYQQSLDQGLQFLIQYYNGEERAKGNILERFSAQQFPDLHSELNLSSLELGDSALYFCASSAGRGGYTFGSGTRLTVV.

J is TRBJ2-3 and V is TRBV5-1; 9 bases align to TRBD1. The CDR3 contains 14 residues. The germline V gene has CDR1 SGHRS and CDR2 YFSETQ. The V segment lost 4 bases and the J segment 5 bases; nucleotides outside the gene matches: 5. The CDR3 is CASSPDRGGDTQYF. CDR3 DNA sequence: TGCGCCAGCAGCCCGGACAGGGGAGGAGATACGCAGTATTTT.

This clonotype showed up many times. The CDR3 loop reads CASSGGQSNQPQHF. The DNA for the CDR3 is TGTGCCAGCAGTGGGGGACAGAGCAATCAGCCCCAGCATTTT. The chain is built from TRBV6-1 and TRBJ1-5, with 7 bases matching TRBD1. V dropped 4 bases and J dropped 1; count of bases not matched to a gene: 1. CDR3 length: 14 residues. The germline V gene encodes CDR1 MNHNS and CDR2 SASEGT.

This clonotype was detected only a few times. J is TRBJ2-3 and V is TRBV20-1; D is possibly TRBD2 (5 bases). Germline V gene lookup returns CDR1 DFQATT and CDR2 SNEGSKA (reference sequence). The V end was cut by 3 bases, the J end by 3 bases, with 16 bases between. The CDR3 totals 15 residues. The CDR3 nucleotides are TGCAGTGCTAGGGGTGGCGGGCACGTGACAGATACGCAGTATTTT. Its translation is CSARGGGHVTDTQYF.

This clonotype was observed at least ten times. V gene TRBV30 combines with J gene TRBJ2-7, with D unclear. The CDR3 is 12 residues long. The V gene lost 3 bases and the J gene lost 1 base, with 7 bases spanning the gap. Germline assignment: CDR1 GTSNPN and CDR2 SVGIG (reference sequence). For the CDR3, the DNA is TGTGCCTGGAGGGTAACTTCCTACGAGCAGTACTTC. This gives the protein CAWRVTSYEQYF. Filled out from reference TRBV30 and TRBJ2-7, the complete variable domain reads SQTIHQWPATLVQPVGSPLSLECTVEGTSNPNLYWYRQAAGRGLQLLFYSVGIGQISSEVPQNLSASRPQDRQFILSSKKLLLSDSGFYLCAWRVTSYEQYFGPGTRLTVT.